This is a list of T cell receptor beta chains from one sample in a study of Ad26.COV2.S vaccination and SARS-CoV-2 variants. Sequenced by immunoSEQ multiplex PCR; TCRdb stores in-frame clones only, minus some. The sample carries 440,000 or so clones, 92% recorded once. The sample here was peripheral blood, taken in a trial of Ad26.COV2.S vaccine versus placebo. The origin of the receptors is a person between 18 and 59 years old who received the Ad26.COV2.S COVID-19 vaccine or a placebo. CDR3s include the opening cysteine and the closing phenylalanine or tryptophan. D genes are given only for firm matches. A row's size may be missing; if present it is once, few, many or a size class.

J,V,size,D,CDR3,DNA
TRBJ1-5,TRBV10-3,NA,TRBD1,CAISDTGQGNQPQHF,TGTGCCATCAGTGATACGGGACAGGGCAATCAGCCCCAGCATTTT
TRBJ2-1,TRBV18,NA,TRBD2,CASSSSGLAGGPPSYNEQFF,TGTGCCAGCTCATCGAGCGGACTAGCGGGGGGGCCGCCTTCCTACAATGAGCAGTTCTTC
TRBJ1-1,TRBV28,NA,TRBD1,CASTSGGTGKDTEAFF,TGTGCCAGCACCTCGGGAGGGACAGGGAAGGACACTGAAGCTTTCTTT
TRBJ1-2,TRBV5-1,once,TRBD1,CASSQVGQGWNGYTF,TGCGCCAGCAGCCAGGTCGGACAGGGCTGGAATGGCTACACCTTC
TRBJ1-5,TRBV6-5,NA,NA,CASSWVSGGNQPQHF,TGTGCCAGCAGTTGGGTCTCCGGGGGCAATCAGCCCCAGCATTTT
TRBJ2-3,TRBV7-9,NA,TRBD2,CASSAFLAGPRDTQYF,TGTGCCAGCAGCGCCTTTCTAGCGGGGCCGAGAGATACGCAGTATTTT
TRBJ1-2,TRBV30,NA,NA,CAWSAGLGNYGYTF,TGTGCCTGGAGTGCAGGGCTCGGCAACTATGGCTACACCTTC
TRBJ2-1,TRBV18,NA,NA,CASSPYRAYNEQFF,TGTGCCAGCTCACCATACCGAGCCTACAATGAGCAGTTCTTC
TRBJ2-1,TRBV27,NA,TRBD1,CASKRRGQESYNEQFF,TGTGCCAGCAAACGCCGGGGACAGGAGTCCTACAATGAGCAGTTCTTC
TRBJ2-1,TRBV27,NA,NA,CASSLSLAGGVSSYNEQFF,TGTGCCAGCAGTTTATCCTTGGCGGGCGGAGTGAGCTCCTACAATGAGCAGTTCTTC
TRBJ1-4,TRBV27,NA,TRBD1,CASSPGQSYEKLFF,TGTGCCAGCAGTCCGGGACAGAGCTATGAAAAACTGTTTTTT
TRBJ2-1,TRBV27,NA,TRBD2,CASSLASGNEQFF,TGTGCCAGCAGTTTGGCTAGCGGCAATGAGCAGTTCTTC
TRBJ1-2,TRBV3-1/TRBV3-2,NA,NA,CASSQDIEPDERGGGYTF,TGTGCCAGCAGCCAAGATATTGAACCAGACGAGCGAGGAGGTGGCTACACCTTC
TRBJ2-1,TRBV28,once,TRBD2,CASTSTVLAGMFF,TGTGCCAGCACCTCCACAGTACTAGCGGGGATGTTCTTC
TRBJ2-5,TRBV28,once,TRBD2,CASSFLGGYQETQYF,TGTGCCAGCAGTTTCCTCGGGGGGTACCAAGAGACCCAGTACTTC
TRBJ2-7,TRBV18,NA,TRBD1,CASSPPGQGYEQYF,TGTGCCAGCTCACCTCCGGGACAGGGTTACGAGCAGTACTTC
TRBJ1-4,TRBV28,NA,TRBD1,CASITRTGGNEKLFF,TGTGCCAGCATCACTCGGACAGGGGGGAATGAAAAACTGTTTTTT
TRBJ1-2,TRBV2,NA,NA,CASSTNPPSYGYTF,TGTGCCAGCAGTACAAATCCCCCAAGCTATGGCTACACCTTC
TRBJ2-2,TRBV19,NA,NA,CASSWGDTGELFF,TGTGCCAGTAGCTGGGGAGACACCGGGGAGCTGTTTTTT
TRBJ2-2,TRBV4-3,NA,TRBD1,CASSPQGAKGVTGELFF,TGCGCCAGCAGCCCTCAGGGGGCTAAAGGGGTGACCGGGGAGCTGTTTTTT
TRBJ1-6,TRBV27,NA,NA,CASSLSPGRLNSPLHF,TGTGCCAGCAGTTTATCCCCGGGACGGTTAAATTCACCCCTCCACTTT
TRBJ1-2,TRBV19,NA,NA,CASSIGITLSSSYGYTF,TGTGCCAGTAGTATTGGAATAACCCTCAGTTCGAGTTATGGCTACACCTTC
TRBJ2-5,TRBV9,NA,TRBD2,CASSVTSGIRETQYF,TGTGCCAGCAGCGTGACTAGCGGGATCCGTGAGACCCAGTACTTC
TRBJ1-6,TRBV6-5,NA,NA,CASSTTAYNSPLHF,TGTGCCAGCAGTACTACAGCTTATAATTCACCCCTCCACTTT